This T cell receptor (beta chain) was sequenced for a study of control samples from healthy donors and cancer patients. The CDR3 runs to 14 residues. J was trimmed by 10 bases and V by 4 bases; bases with no gene match: 12. CDR1 and CDR2 from the germline V gene are SGHTA and FQGNSA. Assay: immunoSEQ multiplex PCR; the TCRdb copy retains only in-frame clones and omits some. The table has around 50,000 clones, about 92% seen once. The clonotype originates from a man aged 35 to 55 with colorectal cancer. Material for sequencing was PBMCs. The V call is TRBV7-2, the J call TRBJ1-2; 7 bases line up with TRBD1. The DNA for the CDR3 is TGTGCCAGCAGCTCTCGGACAGGATTATTAGACTACACCTTC. Translation: CASSSRTGLLDYTF. Full variable domain (missing parts from reference TRBV7-2 and TRBJ1-2): GAGVSQSPSNKVTEKGKDVELRCDPISGHTALYWYRQSLGQGLEFLIYFQGNSAPDKSGLPSDRFSAERTGGSVSTLTIQRTQQEDSAVYLCASSSRTGLLDYTFGSGTRLTVV.